A selection of T cell receptor beta chains follows, all from one sample in a study of control samples from healthy donors and cancer patients. The data were produced by immunoSEQ multiplex PCR, yet TCRdb's version contains in-frame clones alone and is incomplete. The sample includes tens of thousands of clones, less than 85% of them seen just once. The sample comprised blood. Receptors were obtained from a man between 60 and 70 years old in good health. CDR3s leave out the opening cysteine and the closing phenylalanine or tryptophan. A D gene is named only where the DNA matches it firmly.

cdr3_aa,d_call,v_call
ASSLGGQLIMNTEAF,-,TRBV5-1
ASSGPDTQY,-,TRBV2
ASSDYGPPKWNTEAF,-,TRBV7-9
ASSTPTRKAF,-,TRBV7-2
ASGRDSGANVLT,-,TRBV2
AWADGTSERDT,-,TRBV30
ASSFQGQTGNTIY,-,TRBV5-1
ASSRRRGALGEAF,-,TRBV28
ASSVGGQGSNEKLF,TRBD1,TRBV9
ASSFVGTPLYGYT,-,TRBV11-2
ASNPGGVETQY,TRBD2,TRBV28
ASSLGVERGNTEAF,-,TRBV28
ASSYSMGSYEQY,-,TRBV6-6
ASSLSGGATDTQY,TRBD2,TRBV6-6
ASSKQLQETQY,-,TRBV2
ASSQDISTDTQY,-,TRBV4-3
ASKSGQINSPLH,-,TRBV27
ASSLAQSSYNEQF,-,TRBV27
ASGLARGRANTEAF,-,TRBV12-5
ASSLATAEAF,-,TRBV7-2
ASTRRAGETQY,-,TRBV3-1/TRBV3-2
ASRYSLNQPQH,-,TRBV6-5